A selection of T cell receptor beta chains follows, all from one sample in a study of blood T cells in healthy people across ages. TCRdb called the 5' RACE reads again in MiXCR, with one record for every CDR3 protein. This table has 550,000 to 650,000 distinct CDR3 sequences, about 26% appearing once. This same sample was also part of a study on T cells of mothers and their children.

Sequences were obtained from blood. These receptors came from a boy aged 2 to 9 in good health. The conserved cysteine and the conserved F or W are not part of the CDR3 here.

j_gene,v_gene,CDR3aa
TRBJ2-5,TRBV7-9,ASSLTLAEETQY
TRBJ2-2,TRBV29-1,SVDNNTGELF
TRBJ1-4,TRBV25-1,ASSESGGSEKLF
.,TRBV29-1,SVEAPTGAYEQY
TRBJ2-6,TRBV10-3,AISEQGAGANVLT
TRBJ2-3,TRBV4-1,ASTTDSGGADTQY
TRBJ2-7,TRBV6-2/TRBV6-3,ASTTGRGPTYEQY
TRBJ2-7,TRBV5-1,ASSLGTSGRDSYEQY
TRBJ2-3,TRBV29-1,SGGTSTDTQY
TRBJ2-7,TRBV3-1,ASSQDSNEQY
TRBJ2-7,TRBV7-2,ASSLFRGRNEQY
TRBJ2-7,TRBV20-1,SAITSDPYEQY
TRBJ2-7,TRBV11-2,ASSLVSNEQY
TRBJ1-1,TRBV7-2,ASRGGRDRGRQDTEAF
TRBJ2-2,TRBV6-5,ASSWGQGDTGELF
TRBJ2-3,TRBV29-1,SVVPGTFTDTQY
TRBJ1-1,TRBV3-1,ASSQDPWRALKTEAF
TRBJ2-7,TRBV7-2,ASSLRTSGYYKQY
TRBJ1-2,TRBV3-1,ASSQDRFNYGYT
TRBJ2-2,TRBV24-1,ATSDLEGNGELF
TRBJ2-3,TRBV18,ASSPLSGSTDTQY
TRBJ2-6,TRBV27,ASSPLSRPSSGANVLT
TRBJ2-2,TRBV7-3,ASSGDTGELV
TRBJ2-6,TRBV6-6,ASQGLRSGANVLT
TRBJ1-2,TRBV15,ATSRETGANYGYT
TRBJ1-6,TRBV14,ASSQDLGDNSPLH
TRBJ1-1,TRBV7-9,ASSLVMAEAF
TRBJ2-1,TRBV10-3,ATSLQGMDGNEQF
TRBJ2-3,TRBV7-8,ASSLAEVTQY
TRBJ2-2,TRBV28,ASIRDRADTGELF
TRBJ2-7,TRBV29-1,SVFRDGTYEQY
TRBJ2-1,TRBV1,TSSHEILSSYNEQF
TRBJ1-2,TRBV2,ASSRRGTNAGYT
TRBJ2-7,TRBV2,ASSWTAYEQY
TRBJ2-5,TRBV20-1,SAAGTSGSEGQY
TRBJ1-2,TRBV5-1,ASSLGSENGYT
TRBJ2-3,TRBV11-2,ASSFNGLTGVRTQY
.,TRBV4-3,ASTLPWDGKEETQY
TRBJ2-2,TRBV11-3,ASSLGDYRAGELF
TRBJ1-2,TRBV11-2,ASSLVVHSNYGYT
TRBJ2-3,TRBV20-1,SAYIAGRGDTQY
TRBJ2-2,TRBV12-3/TRBV12-4,ASSALAGGSGELF
TRBJ2-3,TRBV7-2,ASSLAGSDTQY
TRBJ2-7,TRBV13,ASSPPGTGGYEQY
.,TRBV7-7,ASSPGTIQGETQY
TRBJ1-3,TRBV29-1,SVTGGEDSGNTIY
TRBJ2-1,TRBV7-9,ASSWTSGYNEQF
TRBJ2-3,TRBV7-9,ASRSNTDTQY